This TCR beta chain was sequenced in a study of T cell repertoires in cytomegalovirus infection. About the research overall: Matching HLA type, along with CMV infection, was indicated by public TCR beta signatures.

V gave up 4 bases and J gave up 4 bases; unmatched junction bases: 7. The length of the CDR3 is 15 residues. TCRdb reprocessed the reads via MiXCR and lists one record per CDR3 protein. The data hold about 830,000 distinct CDR3 sequences, with about 30% observed a single time. Points on this clonotype: Its antigen is undetermined.

Sample: cultured CD8+ T cells from PBMCs, taken from culture after CMV antigen stimulation. The receptor was isolated from a human donor in good health (CMV status not recorded). Some clones in this sample may be carry-over from other donors' samples. The V call is TRBV12-3 or TRBV12-4, the J call TRBJ2-3, with 8 bases lining up with TRBD2. The CDR3 spells CASSYSSGSSDTQYF. The CDR3 DNA sequence: TGTGCCAGCAGTTACTCTAGCGGGTCCTCAGATACGCAGTATTTT.